At least ten counts were recorded for the clone carrying this T cell receptor (beta chain). The antigen remains unidentified. Trimming took 1 base from V and 2 from J; bases not matched to a gene: 5. This CDR3 is built from 15 residues. Germline CDR1 is SGHDT and CDR2 is YYEEEE. The data originate from a study of T cell repertoires in cytomegalovirus infection. About the study: Public TCR beta signatures marked donors with CMV infection and the matching HLA.

Study results and caveats: Accumulated public TCR beta family frequency recognized individuals carrying CMV together with the relevant HLA.

TCRdb redid the calling of the reads with MiXCR, one entry per CDR3 protein. The data show about 460,000 distinct CDR3 sequences, about 10% seen once. The sequencing sample was made of PBMCs. This TCR was recovered from a human donor in good health (CMV status not recorded). Some clones in this sample may be carry-over from other donors' samples. This chain joins TRBV5-6 and TRBJ2-7, with TRBD1 matching over 8 bases. CDR3 DNA: TGTGCCAGCAGCTTGCAGGACAGGGATACCTACGAGCAGTACTTC. Translation gives CASSLQDRDTYEQYF.